The rows below give T cell receptor beta chains drawn from one sample of a study of regulatory T cells in long-lasting Graves disease. TCRdb reprocessed the multiplex PCR reads with MiXCR, giving one entry per CDR3 protein. The sample has a few hundred thousand distinct CDR3 sequences; roughly 18% are singletons. These same data were also listed under a study on T cells in Graves' hyperthyroidism and ophthalmopathy.

This material consisted of peripheral blood mononuclear cells (PBMCs), taken at new diagnosis, from a patient treated with antithyroid drugs. These receptors originate from a woman aged 25 to 39 with Graves disease. The CDR3 runs from the conserved cysteine through the conserved F or W. D genes are given only for firm matches. Size is omitted from some rows. Given values are once, few, many or a class for expanded clones.

v_gene	abundance	len	j_gene	d_gene	CDR3nt	CDR3aa
TRBV19	many	15	TRBJ2-1	NA	TGTGCCAGTAGTCTAGGGAGAAATCCCTACAATGAGCAGTTCTTC	CASSLGRNPYNEQFF
TRBV11-2	many	15	TRBJ1-6	NA	TGTGCCAGCAGCTTAGTCCTAGCTTCGAATTCACCCCTCCACTTT	CASSLVLASNSPLHF
TRBV19	NA	13	TRBJ1-5	NA	TGTGCCAGTAGTATCCGGATGGAGCAGCCCCAGCATTTT	CASSIRMEQPQHF
TRBV6-5	many	14	TRBJ1-5	NA	TGTGCCAGCAGTTACCTAGGGGTAGATCAGCCCCAGCATTTT	CASSYLGVDQPQHF
TRBV11-2	many	15	TRBJ2-5	TRBD2	TGTGCCAGCAGCTTAGCTAGCGGGGGACAAGAGACCCAGTACTTC	CASSLASGGQETQYF
TRBV6-1	NA	11	TRBJ2-1	NA	TGTGCCAGCAGTGTTAAACAGGGGCAGTTCTTC	CASSVKQGQFF
TRBV18	many	15	TRBJ2-2	NA	TGTGCCAGCTCACCACAGGATACGAACACCGGGGAGCTGTTTTTT	CASSPQDTNTGELFF
TRBV5-4	many	15	TRBJ2-5	NA	TGTGCCAGCAGCGAAGACAGCCGGTACCAAGAGACCCAGTACTTC	CASSEDSRYQETQYF
TRBV10-3	many	13	TRBJ2-7	NA	TGTGCCATCACCAGGGAAGGTTCCTACGAGCAGTACTTC	CAITREGSYEQYF
TRBV11-2	few	15	TRBJ2-1	TRBD2	TGTGCCAGCAGCTTACTAGCGGGGGGGAGCAATGAGCAGTTCTTC	CASSLLAGGSNEQFF
TRBV12-3/TRBV12-4	many	15	TRBJ2-1	TRBD2	TGTGCCAGCAGTCCTCTAGCGGGTATAAACAATGAGCAGTTCTTC	CASSPLAGINNEQFF
TRBV2	NA	13	TRBJ1-4	TRBD1	TGTGCCAGCCCGGGACAGCTTAATGAAAAACTGTTTTTT	CASPGQLNEKLFF
TRBV2	many	13	TRBJ2-1	NA	TGTGCCAGCAGTGTGAACGGGTACAATGAGCAGTTCTTC	CASSVNGYNEQFF
TRBV12-5	many	16	TRBJ2-7	NA	TGTGCTAGTGGTTTGAAGGTCTCGCCGATATCCTACGAGCAGTACTTC	CASGLKVSPISYEQYF
TRBV5-1	many	13	TRBJ2-1	TRBD2	TGCGCCAGCAGCTTTGGACAGCGGGGGAAGCAGTTCTTC	CASSFGQRGKQFF
TRBV27	NA	11	TRBJ2-1	NA	TGTGCCAGCAGTCCCCCCAATGAGCAGTTCTTC	CASSPPNEQFF
TRBV3-1	many	14	TRBJ2-3	NA	TGTGCCAGCAGCCGCCCTGGGGAGACAGATACGCAGTATTTT	CASSRPGETDTQYF